Here is one TCR beta chain with its context. Antigen specificity is unknown. The record originates from a study of monozygotic twins with inflammatory bowel disease. Broader study findings: IBD patients share fewer clonotypes with other people than healthy twins do, especially with disease activity. Differing immunosuppressive treatments may have added variability to patient repertoires.

CDR1 is SQVTM and CDR2 is ANQGSEA in the germline V gene. The CDR3 totals 11 residues. The authors used around 3,800 ng of total RNA per TCR library. TCRdb reprocessed the 5' RACE reads and stores each CDR3 protein as one record, lacking DNA. This repertoire comprises around 230,000 distinct CDR3 sequences; its ten largest clones make up less than 2%. Sequenced input: blood. The chain couples TRBV29-1 to TRBJ1-4. The receptor comes from a human donor with ulcerative colitis or Crohn's disease, or a healthy co-twin of an affected twin (not recorded which). The CDR3 is CSVKSNEKLFF. Full variable domain (missing parts from reference TRBV29-1 and TRBJ1-4): SAVISQKPSRDICQRGTSLTIQCQVDSQVTMMFWYRQQPGQSLTLIATANQGSEATYESGFVIDKFPISRPNLTFSTLTVSNMSPEDSSIYLCSVKSNEKLFFGSGTQLSVL.